This T cell receptor beta chain appears in the sequencing data of a study of blood T cell repertoires in COVID-19. CDR3 length: 10 amino acids. Trimming stripped 6 bases from V and 7 bases from J, with 3 bases between. Germline V CDR1 and CDR2: MDHEN, SYDVKM. In the original analysis: Amplification with reference gene primers provided the estimates of nucleated cell counts. This table comes from immunoSEQ multiplex PCR, and its TCRdb copy is limited to in-frame clones, with some not included. D and trimming were read from the DNA, whereas the V and J calls and clone size are those reported in that table. The sample carries roughly 230,000 clones, 75% to 85% recorded once.

The chain couples TRBV28 to TRBJ2-2, with D hard to call. This TCR came from a woman in her 50s with acute or convalescent COVID-19. Specimen: peripheral blood. The CDR3 DNA follows: TGTGCCAGCAGCAGCGGGGAGCTGTTTTTT. Encoded protein: CASSSGELFF.